The sequence of this TCR beta chain was determined in a study of shared clonotypes between healthy human individuals. As for the study in general: A donor's plate count was three for CD4 naive and three for CD4 memory; CD8 naive had two and CD8 memory one.

Germline V gene data show CDR1 as SQVTM and CDR2 as ANQGSEA. The germline V and J ends were trimmed by 3 bases and 2 bases, with 21 bases remaining between them. CDR3 length: 17 residues. Replicate sorted-subset PCRs were loaded with 150 to 200 ng DNA, about 28,000 T cell genomes. The repertoire was sequenced with immunoSEQ multiplex PCR; TCRdb's copy has only in-frame clones and lacks some. Here the sample spans hundreds of thousands of clones, nearly 98% being singletons. Naivety among CD8 cells was defined by CD45RO negativity and positive CCR7 selection, thereby excluding terminally differentiated effector memory CD45RA+ cells.

The receptor comes from a man aged 25-40 years in good health. The chain recombines TRBV29-1 with TRBJ2-3, with a tentative D call TRBD2 (5 bases). Sample: naive CD8+ T cells sorted from blood. CDR3 protein: CSVDSVRWEPLTDTQYF. DNA of the CDR3: TGCAGCGTTGACAGTGTTCGGTGGGAGCCCCTCACAGATACGCAGTATTTT.